These T cell receptor beta chains were read from a single sample in a study of blood T cell repertoires in COVID-19. Sequencing was performed with immunoSEQ multiplex PCR; in TCRdb, only in-frame clones are kept and a portion is missing. The data contain 100,000 or so clones, nearly 90% of them singletons. Source material: peripheral blood. The receptors derive from a man aged 50 to 59 with active COVID-19. Both conserved end residues are part of each CDR3. D genes are given only for firm matches. Part of the rows lack a size; the others show once, few, many or a class for expanded clones.

TRBV5-5	-	TRBJ1-3	-	TGTGCCAGCAGCTTGGTGTATCGTGTTCGCTCTGGAAACACCATATATTTT	CASSLVYRVRSGNTIYF
TRBV6-5	TRBD2	TRBJ2-5	-	TGTGCCAGCAGGACTAGCGGGGGGTACGTAGAGACCCAGTACTTC	CASRTSGGYVETQYF
TRBV10-3	-	TRBJ2-7	few	TGTGCCATCAGTGTAAACAGCTACGAGCAGTACTTC	CAISVNSYEQYF
TRBV29-1	-	TRBJ1-1	-	TGCAGCGTCCGTGACCGGATGGACAGCTTGAACACTGAAGCTTTCTTT	CSVRDRMDSLNTEAFF
TRBV5-1	TRBD2	TRBJ2-3	-	TGCGCCAGCAGCTGGACTAGCGGGGGGCCTAGCACAGATACGCAGTATTTT	CASSWTSGGPSTDTQYF
TRBV4-1	TRBD2	TRBJ2-5	few	TGCGCCAGCAGCCAAGGGAGCGGGGGGCAAGAGACCCAGTACTTC	CASSQGSGGQETQYF
TRBV11-1	TRBD1	TRBJ2-5	-	TGTGCCAGCAGATTAAACCGGGACAGGGGGCAAGAGACCCAGTACTTC	CASRLNRDRGQETQYF
TRBV15	-	TRBJ2-5	-	TGTGCCACCAGCACCAGCGCCCCTAGGGCGGGATCCTCCGGGACCCAGTACTTC	CATSTSAPRAGSSGTQYF
TRBV27	-	TRBJ1-2	once	TGTGCCAGCAGTCCCCGGCGGGCCGGTCGCTACACCTTC	CASSPRRAGRYTF
TRBV2	-	TRBJ1-5	-	TGTGCCAGCAGTCAAGGGGGAGGGCCCCAGCATTTT	CASSQGGGPQHF
TRBV19	-	TRBJ2-7	-	TGTGCCAGTAGTACTCCTCCCTACGAGCAGTACTTC	CASSTPPYEQYF
TRBV7-2	-	TRBJ1-2	-	TGTGCCAGCAGCTTAAGTACAGGGAACTATGGCTACACCTTC	CASSLSTGNYGYTF
TRBV10-2	-	TRBJ1-6	-	-	CASTMNFGPGYNSPLHF
TRBV19	TRBD1	TRBJ1-4	-	TGTGCCAGTAGCCCCAGACAGGGGGAGGGAAAACTGTTTTTT	CASSPRQGEGKLFF
TRBV24-1	-	TRBJ2-3	-	TGTGCCACCAGTGACGCTAATACAGATACGCAGTATTTT	CATSDANTDTQYF
TRBV11-2	-	TRBJ1-1	-	TGTGCCAGCAGCGCGACAGGCTGGGGCACTGAAGCTTTCTTT	CASSATGWGTEAFF
TRBV6-5	-	TRBJ1-2	-	TGTGCCAGCCATGCGGACCCGGGAGGCTACACCTTC	CASHADPGGYTF
TRBV19	TRBD1	TRBJ1-4	-	TGTGCCAGTAGTGTACGGGACAGTAGTAATGAAAAACTGTTTTTT	CASSVRDSSNEKLFF
TRBV4-1	TRBD1	TRBJ1-5	-	TGCGCCAGCAGCTGGGGAACAGGGGGCTCTCAGCCCCAGCATTTT	CASSWGTGGSQPQHF
TRBV10-3	-	TRBJ1-2	-	TGTGCCATCAGTGGAAGCACTTACGATGGCTACACCTTC	CAISGSTYDGYTF
TRBV6-5	TRBD2	TRBJ2-3	-	TGTGCCAGCAGGACCCTAGCGGGGCCTCCCGATACGCAGTATTTT	CASRTLAGPPDTQYF
TRBV27	TRBD2	TRBJ2-1	-	TGTGCCAGCAGTTCCTCTAACAGACTAGCGGGGGGCAATGAGCAGTTCTTC	CASSSSNRLAGGNEQFF
TRBV25-1	TRBD1	TRBJ2-1	-	TGTGCCAGCAGCCACACAGGGGGCAGGGTGCAGTTCTTC	CASSHTGGRVQFF
TRBV18	-	TRBJ1-1	-	TGTGCCAGCTCACCAAGAAACTCCGGGACAATGAACACTGAAGCTTTCTTT	CASSPRNSGTMNTEAFF